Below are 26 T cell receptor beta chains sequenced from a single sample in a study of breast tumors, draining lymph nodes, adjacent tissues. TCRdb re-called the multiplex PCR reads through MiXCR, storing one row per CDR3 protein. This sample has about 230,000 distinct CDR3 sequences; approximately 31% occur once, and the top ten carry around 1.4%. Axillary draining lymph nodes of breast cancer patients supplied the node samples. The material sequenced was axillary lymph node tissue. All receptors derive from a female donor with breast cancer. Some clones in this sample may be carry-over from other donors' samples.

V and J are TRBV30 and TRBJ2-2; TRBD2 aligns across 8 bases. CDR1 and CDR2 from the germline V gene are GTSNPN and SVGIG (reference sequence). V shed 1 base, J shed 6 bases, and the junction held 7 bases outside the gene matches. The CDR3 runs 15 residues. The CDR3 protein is CAWSEGSGRAGELFF. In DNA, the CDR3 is TGTGCCTGGAGTGAGGGGAGCGGGAGAGCCGGGGAGCTGTTTTTT.

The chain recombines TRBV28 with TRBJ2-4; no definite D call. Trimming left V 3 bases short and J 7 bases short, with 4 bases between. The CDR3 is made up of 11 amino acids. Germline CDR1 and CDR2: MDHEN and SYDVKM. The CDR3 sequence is CASSFLNIQYF. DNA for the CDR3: TGTGCCAGCAGTTTCCTGAACATTCAGTACTTC.

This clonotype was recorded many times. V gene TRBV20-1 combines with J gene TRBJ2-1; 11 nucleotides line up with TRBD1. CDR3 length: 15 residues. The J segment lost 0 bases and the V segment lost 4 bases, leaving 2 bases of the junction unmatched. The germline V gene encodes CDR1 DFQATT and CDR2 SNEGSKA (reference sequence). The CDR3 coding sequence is TGCAGTGCTACGGGGACAGGGGGCTCCTACAATGAGCAGTTCTTC. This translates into CSATGTGGSYNEQFF.

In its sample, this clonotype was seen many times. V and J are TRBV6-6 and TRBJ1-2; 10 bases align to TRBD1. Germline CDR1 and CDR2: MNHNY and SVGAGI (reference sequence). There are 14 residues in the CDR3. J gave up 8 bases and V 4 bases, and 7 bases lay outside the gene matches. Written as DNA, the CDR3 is TGTGCCAGCAGTTTCCCCGGGACAGGGGAAGGCTACACCTTC. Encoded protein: CASSFPGTGEGYTF.

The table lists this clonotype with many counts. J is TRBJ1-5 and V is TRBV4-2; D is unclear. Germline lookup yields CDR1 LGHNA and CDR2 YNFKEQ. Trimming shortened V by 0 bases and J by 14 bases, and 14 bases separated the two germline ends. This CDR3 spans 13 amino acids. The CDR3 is CASSQDGKGPKHF. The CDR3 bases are TGTGCCAGCAGCCAAGATGGAAAAGGCCCCAAGCATTTT.

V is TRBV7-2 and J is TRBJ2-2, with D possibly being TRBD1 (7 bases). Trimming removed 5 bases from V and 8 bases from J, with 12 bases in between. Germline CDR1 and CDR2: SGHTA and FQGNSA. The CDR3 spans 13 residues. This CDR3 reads CASSPAGQGELFF. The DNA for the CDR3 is TGTGCCAGCAGCCCGGCGGGACAGGGGGAGCTGTTTTTT.

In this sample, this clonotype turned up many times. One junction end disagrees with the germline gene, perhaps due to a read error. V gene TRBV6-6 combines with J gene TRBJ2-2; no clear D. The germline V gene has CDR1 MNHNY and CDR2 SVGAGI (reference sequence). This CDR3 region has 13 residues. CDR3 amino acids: CASSHSGTGELFF. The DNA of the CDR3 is TGTGCCAGCAGTCACTCGGGCACCGGGGAGCTGTTTTTT.

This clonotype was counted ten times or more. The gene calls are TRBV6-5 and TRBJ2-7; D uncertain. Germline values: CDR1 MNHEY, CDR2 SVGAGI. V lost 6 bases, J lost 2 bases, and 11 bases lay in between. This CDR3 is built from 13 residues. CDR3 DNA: TGTGCCAGCAGGGGCAGCATGCCCTACGAGCAGTACTTC. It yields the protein CASRGSMPYEQYF.

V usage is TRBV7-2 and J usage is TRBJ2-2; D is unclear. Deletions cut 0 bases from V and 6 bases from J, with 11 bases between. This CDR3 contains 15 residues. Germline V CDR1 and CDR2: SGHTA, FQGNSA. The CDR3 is CASSLAGVSPGELFF. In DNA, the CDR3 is TGTGCCAGCAGCTTAGCAGGCGTGAGCCCCGGGGAGCTGTTTTTT.

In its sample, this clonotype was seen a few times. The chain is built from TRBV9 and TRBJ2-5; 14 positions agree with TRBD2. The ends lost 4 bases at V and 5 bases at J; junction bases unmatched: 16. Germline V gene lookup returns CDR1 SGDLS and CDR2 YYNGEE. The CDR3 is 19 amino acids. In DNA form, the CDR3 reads TGTGCCAGCAGCCAATGGGGGGGGACTAGCGGGGGACGAGGGGAGACCCAGTACTTC. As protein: CASSQWGGTSGGRGETQYF. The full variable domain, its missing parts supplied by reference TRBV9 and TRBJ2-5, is DSGVTQTPKHLITATGQRVTLRCSPRSGDLSVYWYQQSLDQGLQFLIQYYNGEERAKGNILERFSAQQFPDLHSELNLSSLELGDSALYFCASSQWGGTSGGRGETQYFGPGTRLLVL.

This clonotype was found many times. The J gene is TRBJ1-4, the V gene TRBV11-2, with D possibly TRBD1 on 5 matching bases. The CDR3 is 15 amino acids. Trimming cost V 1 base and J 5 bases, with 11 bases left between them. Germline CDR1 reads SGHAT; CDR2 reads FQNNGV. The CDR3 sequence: CASSLGGSPNEKLFF. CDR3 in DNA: TGTGCCAGCAGCTTAGGGGGGTCCCCAAATGAAAAACTGTTTTTT.

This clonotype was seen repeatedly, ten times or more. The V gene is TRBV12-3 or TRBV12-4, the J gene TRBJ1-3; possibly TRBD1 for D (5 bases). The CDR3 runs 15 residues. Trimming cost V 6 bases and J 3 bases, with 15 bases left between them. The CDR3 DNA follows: TGTGCCAGCAGCTCGGGCAGGGAATTTGGAAACACCATATATTTT. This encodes CASSSGREFGNTIYF.

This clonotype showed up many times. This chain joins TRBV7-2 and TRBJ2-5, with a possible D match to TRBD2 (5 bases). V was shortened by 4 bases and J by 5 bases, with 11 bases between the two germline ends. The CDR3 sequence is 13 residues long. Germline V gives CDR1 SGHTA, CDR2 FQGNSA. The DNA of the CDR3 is TGTGCCAGCAGCTATTATCGCGGGGAGACCCAGTACTTC. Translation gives CASSYYRGETQYF.

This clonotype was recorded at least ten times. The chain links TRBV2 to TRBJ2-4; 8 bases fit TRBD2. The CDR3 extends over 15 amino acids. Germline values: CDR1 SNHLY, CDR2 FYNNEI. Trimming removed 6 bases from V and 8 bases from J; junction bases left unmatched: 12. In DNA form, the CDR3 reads TGTGCCAGCAGCCCTCTAGCGACCGGGGGGGACATTCAGTACTTC. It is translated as CASSPLATGGDIQYF.

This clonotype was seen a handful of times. The CDR3: CASSITGSRDTQYF. CDR3 sequence (DNA): TGCGCCAGCAGCATCACCGGGTCGCGAGACACCCAGTACTTC. The V call is TRBV5-1, the J call TRBJ2-5, with unresolved D. V was clipped by 4 bases and J by 8 bases, with 18 bases between them. Germline V gives CDR1 SGHRS, CDR2 YFSETQ. The CDR3 has 14 amino acids.

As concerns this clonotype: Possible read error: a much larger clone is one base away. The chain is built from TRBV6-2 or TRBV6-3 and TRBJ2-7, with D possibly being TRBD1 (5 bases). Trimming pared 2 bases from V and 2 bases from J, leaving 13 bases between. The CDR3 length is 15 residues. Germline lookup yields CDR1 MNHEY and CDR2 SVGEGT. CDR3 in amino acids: CASSYPRQHAYEQYF. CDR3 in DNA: TGTGCCAGCAGTTACCCTAGACAGCACGCCTACGAGCAGTACTTC.

This CDR3 reads CASSLGRGLGEAFF. CDR3 nucleotides: TGTGCCAGCAGTTTAGGGAGGGGGCTGGGTGAAGCTTTCTTT. This chain joins TRBV27 and TRBJ1-1; 7 bases are shared with TRBD1. Trimming took 2 bases from V and 7 from J; bases not matched to a gene: 7. Germline-derived CDR1 and CDR2 are MNHEY and SMNVEV (reference sequence). CDR3 length equals 14 residues.

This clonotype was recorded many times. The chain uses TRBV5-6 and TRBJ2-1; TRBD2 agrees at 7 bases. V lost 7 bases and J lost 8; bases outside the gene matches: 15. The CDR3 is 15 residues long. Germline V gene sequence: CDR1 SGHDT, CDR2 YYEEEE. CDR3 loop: CASRYSGGRWDEQFF. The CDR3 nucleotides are TGTGCCAGCCGATATTCTGGCGGGAGATGGGATGAGCAGTTCTTC.

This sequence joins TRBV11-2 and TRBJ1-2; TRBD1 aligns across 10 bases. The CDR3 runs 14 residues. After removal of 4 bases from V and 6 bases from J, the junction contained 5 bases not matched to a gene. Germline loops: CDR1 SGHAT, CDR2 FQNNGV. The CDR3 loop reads CASSYPGTGDGYTF. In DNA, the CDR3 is TGTGCCAGCAGCTACCCCGGGACAGGGGATGGCTACACCTTC. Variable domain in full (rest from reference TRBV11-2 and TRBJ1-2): EAGVAQSPRYKIIEKRQSVAFWCNPISGHATLYWYQQILGQGPKLLIQFQNNGVVDDSQLPKDRFSAERLKGVDSTLKIQPAKLEDSAVYLCASSYPGTGDGYTFGSGTRLTVV.

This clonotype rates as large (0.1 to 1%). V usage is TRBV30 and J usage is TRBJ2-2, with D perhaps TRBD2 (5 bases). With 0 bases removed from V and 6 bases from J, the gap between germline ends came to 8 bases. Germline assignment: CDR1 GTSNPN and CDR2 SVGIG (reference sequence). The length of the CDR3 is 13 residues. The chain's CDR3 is CAWSVGGSGELFF. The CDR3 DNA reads TGTGCCTGGAGTGTCGGCGGGTCCGGGGAGCTGTTTTTT.

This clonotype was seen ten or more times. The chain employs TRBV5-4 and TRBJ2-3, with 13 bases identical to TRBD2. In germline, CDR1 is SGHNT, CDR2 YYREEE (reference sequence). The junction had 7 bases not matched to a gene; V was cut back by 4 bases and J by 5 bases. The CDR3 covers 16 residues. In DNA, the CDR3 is TGTGCCAGCAGCATCCGGACTAGCGGGAGAGTAGATACGCAGTATTTT. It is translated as CASSIRTSGRVDTQYF.

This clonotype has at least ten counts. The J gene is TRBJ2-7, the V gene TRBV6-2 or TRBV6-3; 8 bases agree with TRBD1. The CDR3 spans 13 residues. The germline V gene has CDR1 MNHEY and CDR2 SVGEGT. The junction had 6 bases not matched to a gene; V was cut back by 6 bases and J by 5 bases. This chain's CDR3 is CASRATGGHEQYF. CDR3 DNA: TGTGCCAGCAGAGCAACAGGGGGTCACGAGCAGTACTTC.

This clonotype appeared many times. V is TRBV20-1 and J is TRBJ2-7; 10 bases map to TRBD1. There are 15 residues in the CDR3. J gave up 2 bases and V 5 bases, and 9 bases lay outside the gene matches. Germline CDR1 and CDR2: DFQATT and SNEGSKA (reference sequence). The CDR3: CSAPNRDRGTYEQYF. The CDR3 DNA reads TGCAGTGCTCCAAACCGGGACAGGGGTACCTACGAGCAGTACTTC.

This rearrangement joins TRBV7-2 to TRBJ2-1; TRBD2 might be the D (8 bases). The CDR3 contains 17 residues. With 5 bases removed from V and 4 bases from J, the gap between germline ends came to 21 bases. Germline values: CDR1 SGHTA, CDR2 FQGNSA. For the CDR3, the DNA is TGTGCCAGCAGCCAAGAGCGGGGGACAGAGCTTTACAATGAGCAGTTCTTC. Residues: CASSQERGTELYNEQFF.

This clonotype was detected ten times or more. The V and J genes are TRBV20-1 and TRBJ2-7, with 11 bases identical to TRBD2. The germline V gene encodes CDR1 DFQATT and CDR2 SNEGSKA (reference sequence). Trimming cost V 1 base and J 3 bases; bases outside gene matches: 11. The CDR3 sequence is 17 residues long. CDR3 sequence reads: CSARGVAGGPFDYEQYF. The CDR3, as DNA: TGCAGTGCTAGAGGAGTAGCGGGAGGGCCTTTTGACTACGAGCAGTACTTC.

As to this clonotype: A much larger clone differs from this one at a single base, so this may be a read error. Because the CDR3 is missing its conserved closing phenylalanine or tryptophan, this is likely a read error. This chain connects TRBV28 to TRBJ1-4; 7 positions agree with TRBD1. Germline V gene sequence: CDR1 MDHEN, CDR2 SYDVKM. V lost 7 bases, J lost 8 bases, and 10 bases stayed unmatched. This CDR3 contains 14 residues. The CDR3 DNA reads TGTGCCAGCACCCTGGACAGGAGGCAGGAAAAACTGTTTTCT. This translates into CASTLDRRQEKLFS.